Presented here are 16 T cell receptor beta chains from one specimen sequenced in a study of blood T cells in healthy people across ages. A second PCR, run for about 6 to 11 cycles, used a sample-barcoded 5' primer plus a J-beta primer mix. TCRdb processed the 5' RACE reads anew with MiXCR; each CDR3 protein has one entry. The sample has approximately 810,000 distinct CDR3 sequences; about 34% are singletons. The sample consisted of blood. These receptors originate from a man between 18 and 29 years old in good health.

This clonotype was found a few times. Relative to the germline gene, one junction end is altered; a read error may explain this. The chain combines TRBV6-2 or TRBV6-3 with TRBJ1-6; 10 nucleotides agree with TRBD1. Per germline, CDR1 MNHEY and CDR2 SVGEGT. The CDR3 consists of 17 residues. CDR3 protein: CASSYLNPGQGSSPPHF. CDR3 DNA sequence: TGTGCCAGCAGTTACTTAAACCCGGGACAGGGGAGTTCACCCCCCCACTTT.

The chain has TRBV5-1 and TRBJ2-3; 8 bases map to TRBD2. The V and J ends lost 1 base and 2 bases, in that order; junction bases with no gene match: 6. This CDR3 spans 16 amino acids. Germline CDR1 SGHRS, CDR2 YFSETQ. The CDR3 loop reads CASSLPSGGLTDTQYF. DNA for the CDR3: TGCGCCAGCAGCTTGCCCTCGGGGGGGCTCACAGATACGCAGTATTTT.

There are many counts of this clonotype. The CDR3 nucleotides are TGCGCCAGCAGCTCAGACTACTTCACAGATACGCAGTATTTT. It encodes CASSSDYFTDTQYF. V is TRBV5-1 and J is TRBJ2-3; D might be TRBD2 (5 bases). Germline loops: CDR1 SGHRS, CDR2 YFSETQ. The length of the CDR3 is 14 residues. V gave up 3 bases and J gave up 2 bases, with 10 bases separating them.

The count of this clonotype is one. Being one base from a much bigger clone, this may be a read error. The CDR3 region is CASSVGVRQYEQYF. The CDR3 DNA follows: TGTGCCAGCAGCGTAGGTGTCAGACAGTACGAGCAGTACTTC. The J gene is TRBJ2-7, the V gene TRBV5-6; maybe TRBD1 (5 bases). Germline assignment: CDR1 SGHDT and CDR2 YYEEEE. Deletions cut 4 bases from V and 4 bases from J, with 15 bases between. The CDR3 runs to 14 residues.

The chain is built from TRBV29-1 and TRBJ2-5; D uncertain. The CDR3 covers 14 residues. Germline values: CDR1 SQVTM, CDR2 ANQGSEA. Trimming left V 4 bases short and J 3 bases short, with 15 bases between. Here the CDR3 DNA reads TGCAGCGTTGTTCCTCCGGTCCATAAAGAGACCCAGTACTTC. Its protein is CSVVPPVHKETQYF.

This clonotype showed up just a few times. The chain combines TRBV7-9 with TRBJ2-3, with unresolved D. CDR3 size: 17 residues. The V end was cut by 5 bases, the J end by 2 bases, with 20 bases between. Germline CDR1 is SEHNR and CDR2 is FQNEAQ (reference sequence). CDR3 amino acids: CASSLYQPLTDTDTQYF. CDR3 bases: TGTGCCAGCAGCCTCTATCAGCCCTTAACAGACACAGATACGCAGTATTTT. The variable domain in full, with the rest retrieved from reference TRBV7-9 and TRBJ2-3, is DTGVSQNPRHKITKRGQNVTFRCDPISEHNRLYWYRQTLGQGPEFLTYFQNEAQLEKSRLLSDRFSAERPKGSFSTLEIQRTEQGDSAMYLCASSLYQPLTDTDTQYFGPGTRLTVL.

The table lists this clonotype with a few counts. This chain joins TRBV10-3 and TRBJ2-7; possibly TRBD1 or TRBD2 for D (5 bases each). The CDR3 sequence is 15 residues long. CDR1 is ENHRY and CDR2 is SYGVKD in the germline V gene. V lost 2 bases, J lost 0 bases, and 11 bases lay in between. CDR3 region: CAISEAGGGSYEQYF. The CDR3 DNA sequence: TGTGCCATCAGTGAGGCTGGGGGTGGCTCCTACGAGCAGTACTTC.

The rearrangement uses TRBV5-1 and TRBJ2-1; TRBD1 matches at 10 bases. CDR1 SGHRS and CDR2 YFSETQ come from the germline V gene. CDR3 size: 15 residues. V trimming: 5 bases; J trimming: 6 bases; junction bases outside the gene matches: 8. CDR3 in DNA: TGCGCCAGCAGGGGAGGGGACAGGGGTCTCAATGAGCAGTTCTTC. Translation: CASRGGDRGLNEQFF.

J is TRBJ1-2 and V is TRBV13; D is unresolved. Trimming cost V 4 bases and J 3 bases, with 21 bases left between them. The germline V gene encodes CDR1 PRHDT and CDR2 FYEKMQ (reference sequence). The CDR3 runs to 17 residues. CDR3 sequence (DNA): TGTGCCAGCAGCTCAAACTCTGGCCGTAGAAGCGACTATGGCTACACCTTC. This sequence encodes CASSSNSGRRSDYGYTF.

This clonotype was observed a handful of times. The CDR3 nucleotides read TGCGCCAGCTCCTTTAGCGGGGGGGTCGGAGAAGAGACCCAGTACTTC. It is translated as CASSFSGGVGEETQYF. This chain connects TRBV5-1 to TRBJ2-5; 11 bases line up with TRBD2. The V gene end was trimmed by 7 bases and the J gene end by 3 bases; junction bases not matched to a gene: 11. The CDR3 consists of 16 residues. From germline, CDR1 is SGHRS and CDR2 YFSETQ.

The CDR3 nucleotides are TGCAGTGCGAAGGTGACTAGCGGGGTGTTCAATGAGCAGTTCTTC. Its translation: CSAKVTSGVFNEQFF. The chain combines TRBV20-1 with TRBJ2-1, with 11 bases fitting TRBD2. The CDR3 consists of 15 residues. Germline V gene data show CDR1 as DFQATT and CDR2 as SNEGSKA (reference sequence). V lost 6 bases and J lost 6; bases outside the gene matches: 10.

This clonotype showed up just a few times. The gene calls are TRBV15 and TRBJ1-4, with D possibly matching TRBD1 (6 bases). The CDR3 length is 16 residues. V was pared by 3 bases and J by 2 bases, with 13 bases between. CDR1 is LNHNV, CDR2 YYDKDF, per germline (reference sequence). CDR3 bases: TGTGCCACCAGCAGGCGAGGGGGGGCGACTAATGAAAAACTGTTTTTT. This sequence encodes CATSRRGGATNEKLFF.

This clonotype has ten or more counts. V gene TRBV4-3 combines with J gene TRBJ2-1; possible D gene TRBD2, 6 bases. The germline V gene encodes CDR1 LGHNA and CDR2 YSLEER. Trimming took off 0 bases at V and 2 bases at J, with 17 bases between the two ends. The CDR3 has 18 amino acids. CDR3 residues: CASSQEPPGTETYNEQFF. In DNA form, the CDR3 reads TGCGCCAGCAGCCAAGAACCACCAGGGACTGAGACCTACAATGAGCAGTTCTTC.

The table lists this clonotype with a few counts. This chain connects TRBV15 to TRBJ1-1; D is unclear. Between the trimmed V and J ends, which lost 5 bases and 8 bases, there was a span of 18 bases. Germline V CDR1 and CDR2: LNHNV, YYDKDF (reference sequence). This CDR3 comprises 14 residues. The CDR3 DNA reads TGTGCCACCAGCCGCCAGAGACTCCCCGGGGAAGCTTTCTTT. Protein sequence: CATSRQRLPGEAFF.

The chain uses TRBV18 and TRBJ2-2, with D unclear. This CDR3 comprises 16 residues. Germline-derived CDR1 and CDR2 are KGHSH and LQKENI. Trimming cost V 4 bases and J 0 bases, with 12 bases left between them. In nucleotides, the CDR3 is TGTGCCAGCTCACTCAACATCGATACGAACACCGGGGAGCTGTTTTTT. Translated: CASSLNIDTNTGELFF.

V usage is TRBV4-1 and J usage is TRBJ1-2, with D uncertain. V lost 4 bases to trimming and J lost 8 bases, with 35 bases between them. The CDR3 is 20 residues long. The V gene's germline CDR1 is MGHRA and CDR2 YSYEKL. The CDR3 reads CASSPVGRATSVPSKDGYTF. The CDR3 DNA is TGCGCCAGCAGCCCGGTAGGACGGGCGACAAGCGTTCCTTCGAAGGACGGCTACACCTTC.